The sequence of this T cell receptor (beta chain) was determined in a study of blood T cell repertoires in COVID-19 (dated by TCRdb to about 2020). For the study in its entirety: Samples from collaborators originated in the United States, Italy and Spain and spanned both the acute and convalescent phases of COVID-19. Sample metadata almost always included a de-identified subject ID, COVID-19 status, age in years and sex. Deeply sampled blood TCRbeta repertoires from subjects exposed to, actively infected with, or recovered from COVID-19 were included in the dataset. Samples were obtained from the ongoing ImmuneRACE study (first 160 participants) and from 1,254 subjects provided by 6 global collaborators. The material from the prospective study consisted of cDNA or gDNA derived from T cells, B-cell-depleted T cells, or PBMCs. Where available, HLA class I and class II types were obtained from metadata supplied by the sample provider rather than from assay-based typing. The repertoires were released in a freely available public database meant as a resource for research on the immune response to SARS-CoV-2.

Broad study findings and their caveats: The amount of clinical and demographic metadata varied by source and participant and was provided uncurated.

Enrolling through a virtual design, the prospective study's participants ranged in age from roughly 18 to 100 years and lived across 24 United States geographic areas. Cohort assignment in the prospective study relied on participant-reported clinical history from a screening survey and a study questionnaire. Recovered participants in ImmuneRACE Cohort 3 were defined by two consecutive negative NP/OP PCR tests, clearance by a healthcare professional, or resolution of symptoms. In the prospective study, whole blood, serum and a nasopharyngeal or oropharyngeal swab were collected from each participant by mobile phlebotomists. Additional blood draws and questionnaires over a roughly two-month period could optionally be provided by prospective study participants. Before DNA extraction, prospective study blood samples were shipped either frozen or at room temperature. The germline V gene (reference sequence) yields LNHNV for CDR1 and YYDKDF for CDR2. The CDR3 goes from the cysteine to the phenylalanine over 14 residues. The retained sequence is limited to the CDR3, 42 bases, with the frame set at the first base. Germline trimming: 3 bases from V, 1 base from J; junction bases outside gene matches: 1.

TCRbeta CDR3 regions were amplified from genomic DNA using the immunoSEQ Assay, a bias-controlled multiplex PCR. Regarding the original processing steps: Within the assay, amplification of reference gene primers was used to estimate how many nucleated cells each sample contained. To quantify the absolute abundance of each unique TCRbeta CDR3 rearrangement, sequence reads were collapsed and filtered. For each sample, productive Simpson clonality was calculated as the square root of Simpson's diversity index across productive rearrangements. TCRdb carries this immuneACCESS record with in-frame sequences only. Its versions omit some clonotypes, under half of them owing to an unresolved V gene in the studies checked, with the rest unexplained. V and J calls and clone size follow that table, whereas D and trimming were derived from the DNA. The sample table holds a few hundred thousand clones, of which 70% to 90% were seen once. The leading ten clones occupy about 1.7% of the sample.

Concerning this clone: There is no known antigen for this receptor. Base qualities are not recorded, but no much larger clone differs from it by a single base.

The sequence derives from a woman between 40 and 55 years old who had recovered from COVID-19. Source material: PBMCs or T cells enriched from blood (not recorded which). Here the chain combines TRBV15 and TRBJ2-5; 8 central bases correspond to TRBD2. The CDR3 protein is CATSRGLVQETQYF. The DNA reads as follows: TGTGCCACCAGCAGGGGACTAGTCCAAGAGACCCAGTACTTC.